The present entry profiles one TCR beta chain with its context. The antigen is not known. This record comes from a study of early T cells in non-severe SARS-CoV-2 infection. Study-wide context: Alpha and beta chains were unpaired, from unsorted whole-blood bulk RNA.

Researchers attached unique molecular identifiers to individual cDNA molecules. TCRdb itself ran the 5' RACE reads through MiXCR, one entry per CDR3 protein. The sample carries more than 65,000 distinct CDR3 sequences, approximately 4.5% recorded once. The CDR3 is made up of 12 amino acids. Germline CDR1 and CDR2: LNHDA and SQIVND (reference sequence). Trimming took off 8 bases at V and 4 bases at J, with 9 bases between the two ends. Study results and limitations: Matching against VDJdb likely underestimated virus-specific expansions, favoring anti-spike CD8.

Specimen: whole blood, collected at baseline. The receptor was derived from an adult who was a healthcare worker with PCR-confirmed SARS-CoV-2 infection or an uninfected control (not recorded which). The donor label of this sample is uncertain. The chain carries TRBV19 and TRBJ1-5; perhaps TRBD1 as D (6 bases). CDR3 sequence reads: CASSGANQPQHF. As DNA, the CDR3 is TGTGCCAGTTCAGGGGCTAATCAGCCCCAGCATTTT.